Listed below are T cell receptor beta chains from one sample, sequenced in a study of PD-1 blockade in mismatch repair-deficient tumors. Here immunoSEQ multiplex PCR was the method, and the copy in TCRdb shows in-frame clones only, minus some. This repertoire shows around 39,000 clones, over 70% found once; its top ten account for roughly 0.98%. This specimen was PBMCs, taken 38 to 40 weeks after starting pembrolizumab. The receptors derive from an adult with mismatch repair-deficient cancer. CDR3s include the opening cysteine and the closing phenylalanine or tryptophan. Each record gives: J gene, V gene, CDR3 protein.

J gene: TRBJ2-3; V gene: TRBV18; CDR3 protein: CASSPQASGSRNTQYF
J gene: TRBJ2-7; V gene: TRBV7-9; CDR3 protein: CASSLLGTGVHEQYF
J gene: TRBJ2-2; V gene: TRBV7-6; CDR3 protein: CASSSRQGYGELFF
J gene: TRBJ1-3; V gene: TRBV7-2; CDR3 protein: CASSSVWGPGNTIYF
J gene: TRBJ2-5; V gene: TRBV5-4; CDR3 protein: CASSSSGREETQYF
J gene: TRBJ2-5; V gene: TRBV28; CDR3 protein: CASSSGQPEETQYF
J gene: TRBJ1-4; V gene: TRBV6-6; CDR3 protein: CASSYDGRSTNEKLFF
J gene: TRBJ2-2; V gene: TRBV29-1; CDR3 protein: CSGGGGTGGKTGELFF
J gene: TRBJ2-5; V gene: TRBV29-1; CDR3 protein: CSVLISTQYF
J gene: TRBJ2-6; V gene: TRBV4-1; CDR3 protein: CASTSGLAFQTSGANVLTF
J gene: TRBJ2-7; V gene: TRBV27; CDR3 protein: CASSFTVLAGTYEQYF
J gene: TRBJ1-1; V gene: TRBV9; CDR3 protein: CASSSRTLNTEAFF
J gene: TRBJ2-1; V gene: TRBV6-1; CDR3 protein: CASRTGLSHYNEQFF
J gene: TRBJ2-1; V gene: TRBV7-9; CDR3 protein: CASSPPSHNEQFF
J gene: TRBJ1-5; V gene: TRBV6-5; CDR3 protein: CASSFSRFNQPQHF
J gene: TRBJ2-1; V gene: TRBV29-1; CDR3 protein: CSVEVGGRASYNEQFF
J gene: TRBJ2-3; V gene: TRBV6-1; CDR3 protein: CASTRLAGGLDTQYF
J gene: TRBJ2-7; V gene: TRBV11-3; CDR3 protein: CASSFREDYEQYF
J gene: TRBJ2-7; V gene: TRBV7-2; CDR3 protein: CASSPGVAGPSYEQYF
J gene: TRBJ1-1; V gene: TRBV2; CDR3 protein: CASRMDRGWDTEAFF
J gene: TRBJ2-1; V gene: TRBV28; CDR3 protein: CASSLGTRYNNEQFF
J gene: TRBJ2-5; V gene: TRBV7-6; CDR3 protein: CASSPPSLIQETQYF
J gene: TRBJ2-7; V gene: TRBV28; CDR3 protein: CASSPLAGFDEQYF
J gene: TRBJ2-7; V gene: TRBV5-8; CDR3 protein: CASSLVAPRGYF
J gene: TRBJ2-4; V gene: TRBV5-1; CDR3 protein: CASRTGVKNIQYF
J gene: TRBJ2-1; V gene: TRBV7-9; CDR3 protein: CASSMPLAGVSSYNEQFF
J gene: TRBJ2-7; V gene: TRBV30; CDR3 protein: CAWSIGEEQYF
J gene: TRBJ2-2; V gene: TRBV19; CDR3 protein: CASSKLSLAKAGELFF
J gene: TRBJ2-1; V gene: TRBV6-6; CDR3 protein: CASSDRDRGPGEQFF
J gene: TRBJ1-5; V gene: TRBV30; CDR3 protein: CAWSAGQVYQPQHF
J gene: TRBJ2-3; V gene: TRBV19; CDR3 protein: CASSAPRQGADTQYF
J gene: TRBJ2-7; V gene: TRBV28; CDR3 protein: CASSSPGLAGVGEQYF
J gene: TRBJ1-1; V gene: TRBV7-2; CDR3 protein: CASSLQDLRYTEAFF
J gene: TRBJ1-4; V gene: TRBV15; CDR3 protein: CATSRAGANEKLFF
J gene: TRBJ1-5; V gene: TRBV19; CDR3 protein: CASSIQAGYQPQHF
J gene: TRBJ2-7; V gene: TRBV12-2; CDR3 protein: CASRPLQGQPLRPYEQYF
J gene: TRBJ2-1; V gene: TRBV7-8; CDR3 protein: CASSQGRDRSYNEQFF
J gene: TRBJ2-3; V gene: TRBV19; CDR3 protein: CASTSLAGGADTQYF
J gene: TRBJ2-1; V gene: TRBV7-3; CDR3 protein: CASSPGQDVNEQFF
J gene: TRBJ1-2; V gene: TRBV7-2; CDR3 protein: CASSFRGRGYGYTF
J gene: TRBJ1-5; V gene: TRBV28; CDR3 protein: CASRPGGRNQPQHF
J gene: TRBJ1-2; V gene: TRBV18; CDR3 protein: CASSPRQGADYGYTF
J gene: TRBJ2-1; V gene: TRBV30; CDR3 protein: CAWSGGPERNNEQFF
J gene: TRBJ2-7; V gene: TRBV5-1; CDR3 protein: CASSLGLAGGEQYF
J gene: TRBJ2-4; V gene: TRBV19; CDR3 protein: CASTGGARSKNIQYF
J gene: TRBJ2-6; V gene: TRBV5-6; CDR3 protein: CASSSWGLGPPGANVLTF
J gene: TRBJ1-2; V gene: TRBV6-5; CDR3 protein: CASRREGYTF
J gene: TRBJ2-6; V gene: TRBV7-8; CDR3 protein: CASSLGGRGRTGANVLTF
J gene: TRBJ1-2; V gene: TRBV6-5; CDR3 protein: CASSYSPRGSYGYTF
J gene: TRBJ1-5; V gene: TRBV2; CDR3 protein: CASSGQLGQPQHF
J gene: TRBJ1-2; V gene: TRBV7-9; CDR3 protein: CASSSRTGAPFYGYTF
J gene: TRBJ2-5; V gene: TRBV7-8; CDR3 protein: CASSPREVGQETQYF
J gene: TRBJ2-7; V gene: TRBV19; CDR3 protein: CASSALAGVVQYF